Included here is one T cell receptor (beta chain) sequence, with context. The target antigen is unknown. CDR3 length: 12 amino acids. Trimming left V 2 bases short and J 10 bases short, with 10 bases between. CDR1 and CDR2 from the germline V gene are MNHEY and SVGAGI. The data were obtained in a study of cytomegalovirus exposure and HLA in healthy donors. About the study: In an early release, HLA-typed donors contributed about 80 million unique TCR sequences. Study-level results: Later findings reportedly placed an Asian-associated ancestry cluster below the approximately 670-donor mean for N-insertions. The classifier reportedly diagnosed cytomegalovirus status with high specificity and sensitivity. Most TCR sequences were seen very rarely across donors, but some public TCRs occurred in many.

Primers: 60 Vbeta forward and 13 Jbeta reverse. Libraries were prepared by immunoSEQ multiplex PCR; TCRdb keeps only in-frame clonotypes and omits some of them. This table has around 180,000 clones, 65% to 85% appearing once. The chain carries TRBV6-5 and TRBJ2-3; possibly TRBD2 for D (5 bases). The specimen sequenced was PBMCs. The TCR was taken from a man aged 60 to 75 in good health and CMV-seronegative. The CDR3 protein is CASSYEGRAQYF. The CDR3 bases are TGTGCCAGCAGTTACGAGGGAAGGGCGCAGTATTTT.